This passage covers 24 T cell receptor beta chains from one sample sequenced in a study of T cell responses to AZD1222 COVID-19 vaccine. Method: immunoSEQ multiplex PCR; TCRdb's copy keeps in-frame clones and lacks some. The data show 100,000 or so clones, more than 70% seen once. This material consisted of peripheral blood, taken 28 days after the second AZD1222 dose. These receptors were collected from an adult who received the AZD1222 COVID-19 vaccine.

The chain employs TRBV6-2 or TRBV6-3 and TRBJ1-5, with TRBD1 matching 12 bases. CDR1 and CDR2 from the germline V gene are MNHEY and SVGEGT. V gave up 0 bases and J gave up 5 bases; unmatched junction bases: 8. This CDR3 is 18 amino acids long. CDR3 coding DNA: TGTGCCAGCAGTTACTCGAAGGGACAGGGGGCATCGGATCAGCCCCAGCATTTT. This encodes CASSYSKGQGASDQPQHF.

The chain uses TRBV30 and TRBJ1-1; D not certain. Trimming removed 7 bases at V and 3 bases at J, with 18 bases between. The CDR3 loop spans 14 amino acids. Germline V gives CDR1 GTSNPN, CDR2 SVGIG (reference sequence). CDR3 loop: CALIDTIRHTEAFF. The CDR3 region has the DNA TGTGCCTTGATCGACACAATCCGGCACACTGAAGCTTTCTTT.

As to this clone: The same CDR3 can be traced to other DNA sequences in this sample. J is TRBJ2-7 and V is TRBV3-1 (or the pseudogene TRBV3-2); D possibly matches TRBD1 or TRBD2 (5 bases each). The germline V gene has CDR1 LGHDT and CDR2 YNNKEL (reference sequence). The V end was cut by 4 bases, the J end by 3 bases, with 7 bases between. The CDR3 extends over 12 amino acids. CDR3 sequence: CASSPGRYEQYF. In DNA form, the CDR3 reads TGTGCCAGCAGCCCGGGACGCTACGAGCAGTACTTC.

J is TRBJ1-5 and V is TRBV3-1 (or the pseudogene TRBV3-2); tentatively, D is TRBD1 (6 bases). V shed 2 bases and J shed 5 bases, with 10 bases lying between them. There are 14 residues in the CDR3. Germline values: CDR1 LGHDT, CDR2 YNNKEL (reference sequence). DNA for the CDR3: TGTGCCAGCAGCCAACAGGGGATGTATCAGCCCCAGCATTTT. Translation: CASSQQGMYQPQHF.

This clone has a single count. The rearrangement joins TRBV5-4 to TRBJ2-7; no clear D. The CDR3 runs to 14 residues. Trimming cost V 4 bases and J 0 bases, with 11 bases left between them. The germline V gene encodes CDR1 SGHNT and CDR2 YYREEE (reference sequence). CDR3 DNA: TGTGCCAGCAGCGCGGACCTACTCTCCTACGAGCAGTACTTC. Protein: CASSADLLSYEQYF.

The sample holds one count of this clone. The chain uses TRBV28 and TRBJ2-5, with 7 bases lining up with TRBD2. The V gene end was trimmed by 3 bases and the J gene end by 1 base; junction bases not matched to a gene: 2. The CDR3 has 14 residues. Looked up from germline, CDR1 is MDHEN and CDR2 is SYDVKM. DNA of the CDR3: TGTGCCAGCAGTTTGACTAGCAGCCAAGAGACCCAGTACTTC. Its translation: CASSLTSSQETQYF.

In DNA form, the CDR3 reads TGTGCCAGCTCACTCGGGCCGGTCGGGGGAATCTCTGGAAACACCATATATTTT. It yields the protein CASSLGPVGGISGNTIYF. This rearrangement joins TRBV18 to TRBJ1-3; maybe TRBD1 (5 bases). There are 18 residues in the CDR3. Between the trimmed V and J ends, which lost 4 bases and 0 bases, there was a span of 19 bases. Looked up from germline, CDR1 is KGHSH and CDR2 is LQKENI.

The V gene is TRBV5-6, the J gene TRBJ1-2; TRBD1 matches 7 bases. V lost 4 bases, J lost 8 bases, and 14 bases stayed unmatched. Germline V gene sequence: CDR1 SGHDT, CDR2 YYEEEE. This CDR3 contains 15 residues. CDR3 nucleotide sequence: TGTGCCAGCAGCCAAAGAGTAGACAGGGCAGGCGGCTACACCTTC. The encoded protein is CASSQRVDRAGGYTF. The full variable domain, with the rest looked up from reference TRBV5-6 and TRBJ1-2, is DAGVTQSPTHLIKTRGQQVTLRCSPKSGHDTVSWYQQALGQGPQFIFQYYEEEERQRGNFPDRFSGHQFPNYSSELNVNALLLGDSALYLCASSQRVDRAGGYTFGSGTRLTVV.

The chain has TRBV28 and TRBJ1-2; D possibly corresponds to TRBD1 (5 bases). CDR1 and CDR2 from the germline V gene are MDHEN and SYDVKM. Trimming cost V 2 bases and J 1 base, with 8 bases left between them. There are 14 residues in the CDR3. This CDR3 reads CASSLDDSNYGYTF. The CDR3 bases are TGTGCCAGCAGTTTAGATGACAGTAACTATGGCTACACCTTC.

This sequence joins TRBV15 and TRBJ1-2, with D uncertain. The CDR3 extends over 16 amino acids. Germline loops: CDR1 LNHNV, CDR2 YYDKDF (reference sequence). The ends were cut back, 0 bases at V and 2 bases at J, with 13 bases in the middle. Here the CDR3 reads CATSRDLSYDNYGYTF. In nucleotides, the CDR3 is TGTGCCACCAGCAGAGATTTGTCGTACGACAACTATGGCTACACCTTC.

The chain couples TRBV7-2 to TRBJ2-1; no reliable D call. V shed 1 base and J shed 4 bases, with 11 bases lying between them. This CDR3 contains 15 residues. From germline, CDR1 is SGHTA and CDR2 FQGNSA. This CDR3 reads CASSLGPVEYNEQFF. Written as DNA, the CDR3 is TGTGCCAGCAGCTTAGGGCCCGTAGAATACAATGAGCAGTTCTTC.

This chain joins TRBV11-2 and TRBJ2-1; D is unresolved. CDR1 and CDR2 (germline): SGHAT, FQNNGV. The V and J ends lost 5 bases and 7 bases respectively, with 12 bases between them. This CDR3 spans 13 amino acids. This chain's CDR3 is CASSRGWVNEQFF. The CDR3, as DNA: TGTGCCAGCAGCCGTGGGTGGGTTAATGAGCAGTTCTTC.

This clone turned up a few times. Other nucleotide sequences in the sample specify the same CDR3. This chain links TRBV4-2 with TRBJ2-7, with no clear D. Germline loops: CDR1 LGHNA, CDR2 YNFKEQ. The CDR3 extends over 12 amino acids. With 3 bases removed from V and 4 bases from J, the gap between germline ends came to 7 bases. CDR3 DNA sequence: TGTGCCAGCAGCCATGGTAGTTACGAGCAGTACTTC. It specifies CASSHGSYEQYF.

This chain connects TRBV6-5 to TRBJ1-1; D is ambiguous. Trimming pared 4 bases from V and 4 bases from J, leaving 10 bases between. Germline V CDR1 and CDR2: MNHEY, SVGAGI. The CDR3 is 13 residues long. CDR3 sequence (DNA): TGTGCCAGCAGTTCCCGACGGGGCACTGAAGCTTTCTTT. This sequence encodes CASSSRRGTEAFF.

The chain joins TRBV27 to TRBJ2-7; 7 nucleotides agree with TRBD1. CDR1 and CDR2 from the germline V gene are MNHEY and SMNVEV (reference sequence). The CDR3 sequence is 14 residues long. After removal of 3 bases from V and 3 bases from J, the junction contained 5 bases not matched to a gene. The CDR3, as DNA: TGTGCCAGCAGTTTTCGAGGGGGCCGCTACGAGCAGTACTTC. As protein: CASSFRGGRYEQYF.

The CDR3 DNA is TGTGCCAGTCAAACATCCGGGACAGGGGATTCACCCCTCCACTTT. Its protein is CASQTSGTGDSPLHF. This chain links TRBV6-5 with TRBJ1-6; TRBD1 matches at 10 bases. Germline assignment: CDR1 MNHEY and CDR2 SVGAGI. The J segment lost 8 bases and the V segment lost 9 bases, leaving 10 bases of the junction unmatched. The CDR3 has 15 residues.

The V and J genes are TRBV20-1 and TRBJ2-7; no clear D. CDR3 size: 13 residues. From germline, CDR1 is DFQATT and CDR2 SNEGSKA (reference sequence). With 3 bases removed from V and 0 bases from J, the gap between germline ends came to 9 bases. The DNA of the CDR3 is TGCAGTGCTAGTGGCTCCCGCTCCTACGAGCAGTACTTC. Protein: CSASGSRSYEQYF.

This clone has just one count. The V call is TRBV28, the J call TRBJ2-1; 14 bases map to TRBD2. The germline V gene has CDR1 MDHEN and CDR2 SYDVKM. The CDR3 loop spans 18 amino acids. Trimming took 8 bases from V and 1 from J; bases not matched to a gene: 10. The CDR3 sequence: CASYRTSGRSRSYNEQFF. CDR3 DNA: TGTGCCAGCTATAGGACTAGCGGGAGGTCCCGTTCCTACAATGAGCAGTTCTTC.

V gene TRBV2 combines with J gene TRBJ2-7, with 15 positions matching TRBD2. The V and J ends lost 6 bases and 2 bases, in that order; junction bases with no gene match: 2. Germline V gene sequence: CDR1 SNHLY, CDR2 FYNNEI. This CDR3 is 15 amino acids long. CDR3 in amino acids: CASRRTSGGAYEQYF. The CDR3 DNA reads as TGTGCCAGCAGGAGGACTAGCGGGGGGGCCTACGAGCAGTACTTC.

The gene calls are TRBV13 and TRBJ1-1; D unclear. Germline CDR1 reads PRHDT; CDR2 reads FYEKMQ (reference sequence). The CDR3 runs to 14 residues. Trimming took off 5 bases at V and 1 base at J, with 11 bases between the two ends. Written as DNA, the CDR3 is TGTGCCAGCAGCCTAACCGGCCCGAACACTGAAGCTTTCTTT. Its translation: CASSLTGPNTEAFF.

This clone was seen just once. The genes are TRBV5-1 and TRBJ1-2; D remains ambiguous. This CDR3 is 13 amino acids long. Germline assignment: CDR1 SGHRS and CDR2 YFSETQ. V dropped 3 bases and J dropped 8 bases, with 14 bases sitting between them. In nucleotides, the CDR3 is TGCGCCAGCAGCTCTGGCCGGGGTAACGGCTACACCTTC. Residues: CASSSGRGNGYTF. The full variable domain, rest sourced from reference TRBV5-1 and TRBJ1-2, is KAGVTQTPRYLIKTRGQQVTLSCSPISGHRSVSWYQQTPGQGLQFLFEYFSETQRNKGNFPGRFSGRQFSNSRSEMNVSTLELGDSALYLCASSSGRGNGYTFGSGTRLTVV.

This chain connects TRBV5-6 to TRBJ1-4, with D possibly matching TRBD1 (5 bases). In germline, CDR1 is SGHDT, CDR2 YYEEEE. The CDR3 runs to 14 residues. Deletions cut 0 bases from V and 9 bases from J, with 12 bases between. The CDR3 bases are TGTGCCAGCAGCTTGGCCCAGGGAAATCAAAAACTGTTTTTT. Translating gives CASSLAQGNQKLFF. Full variable domain (outside the CDR3, taken from reference TRBV5-6 and TRBJ1-4): DAGVTQSPTHLIKTRGQQVTLRCSPKSGHDTVSWYQQALGQGPQFIFQYYEEEERQRGNFPDRFSGHQFPNYSSELNVNALLLGDSALYLCASSLAQGNQKLFFGSGTQLSVL.

The chain recombines TRBV5-1 with TRBJ2-5; 7 positions agree with TRBD2. Germline V gene sequence: CDR1 SGHRS, CDR2 YFSETQ. V was pared by 1 base and J by 3 bases, with 9 bases of the junction left unmatched. The CDR3 sequence is 16 residues long. CDR3: CASSLRPGRGEETQYF. The CDR3 DNA reads TGCGCCAGCAGCTTGCGTCCAGGCCGGGGGGAAGAGACCCAGTACTTC.

The V call is TRBV27, the J call TRBJ2-1; 11 bases are shared with TRBD2. The CDR3 runs 17 residues. The trim removed 3 bases at V and 9 bases at J, leaving 13 bases unmatched. Germline V gene data show CDR1 as MNHEY and CDR2 as SMNVEV (reference sequence). CDR3 sequence: CASSFWGTSGKRIEQFF. The CDR3 DNA is TGTGCCAGCAGTTTTTGGGGGACTAGCGGAAAGAGAATTGAGCAGTTCTTC.